This section outlines one T cell receptor (beta chain) sequence together with its context. This specimen comes from a study of blood T cell repertoires in COVID-19. Assay used: immunoSEQ multiplex PCR; TCRdb lists only in-frame clones, some missing. Among approximately 12,000 clones, 73% were seen once, and the ten largest hold around 30%. Sequencing input: peripheral blood. The sequence was collected from a human donor in a cohort sampled during active COVID-19.

The CDR3 sequence: CASSLAGGSMDTQYF. CDR3 sequence (DNA): TGCGCCAGCAGCTTGGCCGGGGGGAGTATGGATACGCAGTATTTT. The rearrangement links TRBV5-1 to TRBJ2-3, with 7 bases fitting TRBD2. Germline V gene sequence: CDR1 SGHRS, CDR2 YFSETQ. V was pared by 0 bases and J by 6 bases, with 7 bases of the junction left unmatched. The CDR3 extends over 15 amino acids.